The 18 T cell receptor beta chains presented below share a single source sample, sequenced in a study of blood T cell repertoires in COVID-19. Assay: immunoSEQ multiplex PCR; the TCRdb copy retains only in-frame clones and omits some. The repertoire includes 150,000 to 170,000 clones, about 80% of them detected once, and 9.5% to 13% sits in the top ten. The sample consisted of peripheral blood. These TCRs come from a woman aged 55-75 years with COVID-19, enrolled during active disease.

This clone was detected a few times. V gene TRBV11-2 combines with J gene TRBJ1-1; no clear D. CDR3 length: 14 residues. Germline-derived CDR1 and CDR2 are SGHAT and FQNNGV. V was cut by 5 bases and J by 0 bases, with 10 bases left in between. The CDR3 here is CASSPGILNTEAFF. In DNA, the CDR3 is TGTGCCAGCAGCCCCGGGATCTTGAACACTGAAGCTTTCTTT.

This chain links TRBV27 with TRBJ2-1; no clear D. The germline gives CDR1 MNHEY, CDR2 SMNVEV (reference sequence). The CDR3 is made up of 15 amino acids. Trimming pared 6 bases from V and 5 bases from J, leaving 17 bases between. This CDR3 reads CASSRSAGYNNEQFF. DNA for the CDR3: TGTGCCAGCAGCCGTTCGGCCGGGTATAACAATGAGCAGTTCTTC.

This clone occurred a few times. The chain has TRBV18 and TRBJ1-1; 9 bases line up with TRBD1. With V trimmed by 3 bases and J by 5 bases, 13 bases remained unmatched. Per the germline V gene, CDR1 is KGHSH and CDR2 is LQKENI. There are 17 residues in the CDR3. The CDR3 loop reads CASSPLSHRGRRTEAFF. The CDR3 DNA is TGTGCCAGCTCACCTTTATCCCACAGGGGGCGGCGAACTGAAGCTTTCTTT.

This chain joins TRBV5-1 and TRBJ2-1; 7 bases match TRBD1. The CDR3 contains 14 residues. In germline, CDR1 is SGHRS, CDR2 YFSETQ. V lost 3 bases, J lost 1 base, and 1 base stayed unmatched. CDR3 amino acids: CASSWGQSYNEQFF. The DNA of the CDR3 is TGCGCCAGCAGCTGGGGACAGTCCTACAATGAGCAGTTCTTC.

This clone was recorded only once. This rearrangement joins TRBV9 to TRBJ2-5, with 7 bases matching TRBD1. Germline loops: CDR1 SGDLS, CDR2 YYNGEE. This CDR3 has 14 amino acids. Trimming at V came to 5 bases and at J to 2 bases, leaving 6 bases not matched to a gene. Written as DNA, the CDR3 is TGTGCCAGCAGTGAGGGACAGAGACAAGAGACCCAGTACTTC. Translation: CASSEGQRQETQYF.

This chain uses TRBV7-9 with TRBJ1-1, with D hard to call. Trimming took off 5 bases at V and 1 base at J, with 5 bases between the two ends. Germline CDR1 is SEHNR and CDR2 is FQNEAQ (reference sequence). The CDR3 runs 12 residues. CDR3 sequence: CASSPRNTEAFF. CDR3 bases: TGTGCCAGCAGCCCCAGGAACACTGAAGCTTTCTTT.

This chain connects TRBV5-4 to TRBJ2-7; 13 bases are a match to TRBD2. After removal of 3 bases from V and 4 bases from J, the junction contained 4 bases not matched to a gene. Germline lookup yields CDR1 SGHNT and CDR2 YYREEE (reference sequence). This CDR3 spans 15 amino acids. CDR3 DNA sequence: TGTGCCAGCAGCTCTTGGACTAGCGGGAGTTACGAGCAGTACTTC. Protein: CASSSWTSGSYEQYF.

This chain uses TRBV18 with TRBJ2-1; D is ambiguous. Trimming shortened V by 2 bases and J by 4 bases, and 9 bases separated the two germline ends. CDR3 length: 14 residues. The germline V gene has CDR1 KGHSH and CDR2 LQKENI. The chain's CDR3 is CASSPDPTYNEQFF. The CDR3 DNA reads as TGTGCCAGCTCACCAGATCCCACTTACAATGAGCAGTTCTTC.

The rearrangement joins TRBV19 to TRBJ1-2, with D tentatively TRBD1 (5 bases). Germline CDR1 reads LNHDA; CDR2 reads SQIVND (reference sequence). Trimming removed 4 bases from V and 6 bases from J, with 21 bases in between. The CDR3 is made up of 16 amino acids. The CDR3 nucleotides are TGTGCCAGTAGTAACCCCGCAAAGGCAGGGCTGGATGGCTACACCTTC. Protein: CASSNPAKAGLDGYTF.

As DNA, the CDR3 is TGTGCCAGCAGGCCCCTAACAGGGGGCTCACCCCTCCACTTT. Translated: CASRPLTGGSPLHF. J is TRBJ1-6 and V is TRBV14, with 9 bases identical to TRBD1. The junction had 7 bases not matched to a gene; V was cut back by 6 bases and J by 10 bases. This CDR3 contains 14 residues. Germline V gene lookup returns CDR1 SGHDN and CDR2 FVKESK.

This clone was seen only a few times. The J gene is TRBJ1-1, the V gene TRBV12-3 or TRBV12-4; the D is unclear. The V end lost 6 bases, the J end lost 0 bases, and 8 bases lay between the germline ends. This CDR3 comprises 13 residues. CDR3 sequence reads: CASSPVMNTEAFF. CDR3 DNA: TGTGCCAGCAGCCCAGTGATGAACACTGAAGCTTTCTTT.

The chain has TRBV21-1 and TRBJ2-7; the DNA was not compared with TRBD2, the D call given in the table. TRBV21-1 constitutes a pseudogene. CDR3 length: 11 residues. The CDR3 DNA reads TGTGCCAACTCCGGGGGCTACGAGCAGTACGTC. This sequence encodes CANSGGYEQYV.

The V and J genes are TRBV2 and TRBJ2-7, with 8 bases fitting TRBD1. The ends lost 4 bases at V and 6 bases at J; junction bases unmatched: 8. This CDR3 has 14 residues. Looked up from germline, CDR1 is SNHLY and CDR2 is FYNNEI. DNA for the CDR3: TGTGCCAGCAGTGTGTCAGGGGGCCTGCTCGAGCAGTACGTC. This translates into CASSVSGGLLEQYV.

This sequence joins TRBV18 and TRBJ2-5; a weak D match, TRBD1 (6 bases). The germline CDR1 and CDR2 sequences are KGHSH and LQKENI. Trimming took off 5 bases at V and 2 bases at J, with 6 bases between the two ends. The CDR3 totals 12 residues. CDR3 loop: CASSGTQETQYF. Written as DNA, the CDR3 is TGTGCCAGCTCAGGGACACAAGAGACCCAGTACTTC. Combining the CDR3 with reference TRBV18 and TRBJ2-5 gives the whole variable domain NAGVMQNPRHLVRRRGQEARLRCSPMKGHSHVYWYRQLPEEGLKFMVYLQKENIIDESGMPKERFSAEFPKEGPSILRIQQVVRGDSAAYFCASSGTQETQYFGPGTRLLVL.

V usage is TRBV2 and J usage is TRBJ2-6; D remains ambiguous. CDR1 and CDR2 from the germline V gene are SNHLY and FYNNEI. CDR3 length equals 15 residues. V lost 6 bases, J lost 0 bases, and 9 bases lay in between. CDR3 region: CASSVELSGANVLTF. CDR3 DNA sequence: TGTGCCAGCAGCGTAGAACTCTCTGGGGCCAACGTCCTGACTTTC.

CDR3 sequence (DNA): TGTGCCAGCAGCAAACGCCAGGGGGTGGCTTTCTATGGCTACACCTTC. It is translated as CASSKRQGVAFYGYTF. The chain has TRBV21-1 and TRBJ1-2; the table gives TRBD1 as D, unverified against the DNA. TRBV21-1 is noted as a pseudogene. The length of the CDR3 is 16 residues.

The rearrangement joins TRBV4-1 to TRBJ2-7, with D possibly being TRBD1 (6 bases). The CDR3 runs 15 residues. V was pared by 1 base and J by 4 bases, with 14 bases between. CDR1 and CDR2 from the germline V gene are MGHRA and YSYEKL. The CDR3 loop reads CASSQGTGNQYEQYF. The CDR3 DNA is TGCGCCAGCAGCCAAGGTACAGGGAATCAATACGAGCAGTACTTC.

J is TRBJ1-2 and V is TRBV27; D unclear. V was clipped by 6 bases and J by 4 bases, with 18 bases between them. Germline V gene sequence: CDR1 MNHEY, CDR2 SMNVEV (reference sequence). This CDR3 has 15 residues. In DNA form, the CDR3 reads TGTGCCAGCAGGAGTGCCGGGAGTCGGGGCTATGGCTACACCTTC. Translating gives CASRSAGSRGYGYTF.